Shown below are 23 T cell receptor beta chains from a single sample sequenced in a study of PD-1 blockade in classical Hodgkin lymphoma. The assay was immunoSEQ multiplex PCR, and TCRdb's table has in-frame clones only and misses some. The profile covers 72,000 or so clones, with around 93% appearing a single time and 6.5% to 8% taken by the ten largest. Every patient had relapsed following autologous stem cell transplantation, and cohorts differed in brentuximab vedotin exposure. Sequences were derived from peripheral blood mononuclear cells (PBMCs), sampled at baseline. These receptors were collected from a human donor with classical Hodgkin lymphoma.

The rearrangement joins TRBV2 to TRBJ1-5, with 9 positions matching TRBD1. CDR3 length: 15 amino acids. Trimming took 4 bases from V and 3 from J; bases not matched to a gene: 4. Per germline, CDR1 SNHLY and CDR2 FYNNEI. The CDR3, as DNA: TGTGCCAGCAGTGGGACAGGGGAGAACAATCAGCCCCAGCATTTT. Translating gives CASSGTGENNQPQHF.

The rearrangement joins TRBV12-5 to TRBJ2-1, with a possible D match to TRBD1 (5 bases). The V end was cut by 1 base, the J end by 9 bases, with 10 bases between. Per the germline V gene, CDR1 is LGHNT and CDR2 is FRNRAP. This CDR3 region has 13 residues. The CDR3 reads CASGLGRDSEQFF. Written as DNA, the CDR3 is TGTGCTAGTGGTTTGGGCAGGGATAGTGAGCAGTTCTTC.

V and J are TRBV29-1 and TRBJ2-7, with TRBD2 as a possible D gene (5 bases). The V end was cut by 6 bases, the J end by 3 bases, with 12 bases between. The V gene's germline CDR1 is SQVTM and CDR2 ANQGSEA. The CDR3 consists of 12 residues. The CDR3 is CSVADLGYEQYF. Written as DNA, the CDR3 is TGCAGCGTAGCGGACCTTGGCTACGAGCAGTACTTC.

The chain uses TRBV28 and TRBJ2-6; 7 nucleotides match TRBD2. The CDR3 loop spans 20 amino acids. Germline lookup yields CDR1 MDHEN and CDR2 SYDVKM. The trim removed 6 bases at V and 0 bases at J, leaving 17 bases unmatched. CDR3 residues: CASSPGGRLAWGSGANVLTF. The CDR3 DNA reads TGTGCCAGCAGCCCTGGGGGAAGACTAGCCTGGGGCTCTGGGGCCAACGTCCTGACTTTC.

CDR3 sequence (DNA): TGCGCCAGCAGTGGGACAGGAGAGACTAGCACAGATACGCAGTATTTT. Its protein product is CASSGTGETSTDTQYF. The chain carries TRBV10-1 and TRBJ2-3; 7 nucleotides align to TRBD1. Trimming at V came to 4 bases and at J to 0 bases, leaving 7 bases not matched to a gene. This CDR3 is 16 amino acids long. Looked up from germline, CDR1 is WNHNN and CDR2 is SYGVQD (reference sequence).

The chain recombines TRBV14 with TRBJ2-1; 8 nucleotides agree with TRBD2. CDR1 and CDR2 (germline): SGHDN, FVKESK. V gave up 1 base and J gave up 7 bases; unmatched junction bases: 12. The CDR3 has 17 amino acids. CDR3 region: CASSQVGGTRIQNEQFF. CDR3 sequence (DNA): TGTGCCAGCAGCCAAGTGGGCGGGACTAGGATACAAAATGAGCAGTTCTTC.

J is TRBJ1-2 and V is TRBV19; 7 bases fit TRBD1. Germline CDR1 and CDR2: LNHDA and SQIVND (reference sequence). V lost 7 bases, J lost 1 base, and 12 bases stayed unmatched. This CDR3 has 16 residues. In DNA form, the CDR3 reads TGTGCCAGTAACACTCCTGGACAGGCCAATAACTATGGCTACACCTTC. Translation gives CASNTPGQANNYGYTF.

The chain uses TRBV6-5 and TRBJ1-3; no clear D gene. The CDR3 totals 15 residues. Germline lookup yields CDR1 MNHEY and CDR2 SVGAGI. V was cut by 0 bases and J by 4 bases, with 10 bases left in between. In nucleotides, the CDR3 is TGTGCCAGCAGTTACTCGAAGGGATTCGGAAACACCATATATTTT. Protein product: CASSYSKGFGNTIYF.

The rearrangement joins TRBV19 to TRBJ2-5, with 7 bases fitting TRBD1. The CDR3 sequence is 17 residues long. The ends lost 6 bases at V and 4 bases at J; junction bases unmatched: 17. In germline, CDR1 is LNHDA, CDR2 SQIVND (reference sequence). The CDR3 loop reads CASSPLGGQGVRETQYF. The CDR3 DNA follows: TGTGCCAGTAGCCCGCTCGGCGGGCAGGGGGTAAGAGAGACCCAGTACTTC.

This chain uses TRBV30 with TRBJ2-7; TRBD1 aligns across 7 bases. Germline CDR1 is GTSNPN and CDR2 is SVGIG (reference sequence). V lost 5 bases, J lost 5 bases, and 9 bases stayed unmatched. This CDR3 is 13 amino acids long. In nucleotides, the CDR3 is TGTGCCTGGGGATGGACAGGAAGCGACGAGCAGTACTTC. It codes for CAWGWTGSDEQYF.

This chain joins TRBV6-5 and TRBJ2-5; tentatively, D is TRBD1 (6 bases). Germline assignment: CDR1 MNHEY and CDR2 SVGAGI. Trimming removed 10 bases from V and 9 bases from J, with 21 bases in between. The CDR3 consists of 13 residues. The chain's CDR3 is CATKQGLQAAQYF. CDR3 DNA: TGTGCCACCAAACAGGGCTTGCAGGCGGCCCAGTACTTC.

CDR3 nucleotide sequence: TGTGCCAGCAGCCAAAAGCCCGGGGGCGGGGGCACAGATACGCAGTATTTT. It encodes CASSQKPGGGGTDTQYF. The rearrangement uses TRBV9 and TRBJ2-3; D is tentatively TRBD1 or TRBD2 (6 bases each). Germline V gene sequence: CDR1 SGDLS, CDR2 YYNGEE. The CDR3 runs to 17 residues. Trimming stripped 4 bases from V and 1 base from J, with 19 bases between.

The table lists this clone with a count of one. J is TRBJ2-1 and V is TRBV7-2; 8 nucleotides line up with TRBD1. V lost 0 bases, J lost 7 bases, and 5 bases stayed unmatched. CDR1 and CDR2 (germline): SGHTA, FQGNSA. The CDR3 totals 15 residues. CDR3 amino acids: CASSLAPRQGNEQFF. The CDR3 DNA reads as TGTGCCAGCAGCTTAGCACCGAGACAGGGGAATGAGCAGTTCTTC.

By share, this clone counts as medium-sized. V and J are TRBV21-1 and TRBJ2-1; TRBD2 was called by the table and not checked on the DNA. TRBV21-1 is shown as a pseudogene. This CDR3 has 17 residues. This CDR3 reads CASSKNHGLAGRIEQFF. Written as DNA, the CDR3 is TGTGCCAGCAGCAAAAACCACGGACTAGCGGGGAGAATAGAGCAGTTCTTC.

This clone has a single count. The chain uses TRBV27 and TRBJ2-1, with 10 bases identical to TRBD1. There are 16 residues in the CDR3. Germline lookup yields CDR1 MNHEY and CDR2 SMNVEV (reference sequence). The V segment lost 4 bases and the J segment 7 bases; nucleotides outside the gene matches: 10. CDR3 sequence (DNA): TGTGCCAGCAGTTCTCCGACAGGGGGCCACCCAAATGAGCAGTTCTTC. Translation: CASSSPTGGHPNEQFF.

In its sample, this clone was seen once. The chain combines TRBV7-6 with TRBJ2-3; D is undetermined. CDR1 SGHVS and CDR2 FNYEAQ come from the germline V gene. The V end was cut by 1 base, the J end by 6 bases, with 17 bases between. The CDR3 is 16 residues long. DNA of the CDR3: TGTGCCAGCAGCTTAGAAGGTGAACGGCCGAGGGATACGCAGTATTTT. It translates to CASSLEGERPRDTQYF. Full variable domain (rest looked up from reference TRBV7-6 and TRBJ2-3): GAGVSQSPRYKVTKRGQDVALRCDPISGHVSLYWYRQALGQGPEFLTYFNYEAQQDKSGLPNDRFSAERPEGSISTLTIQRTEQRDSAMYRCASSLEGERPRDTQYFGPGTRLTVL.

The genes are TRBV4-3 and TRBJ2-6; D is ambiguous. Trimming took 1 base from V and 3 from J, leaving 4 bases between them. In germline, CDR1 is LGHNA, CDR2 YSLEER. CDR3 size: 14 residues. The CDR3 loop reads CASSQVGGANVLTF. The DNA of the CDR3 is TGCGCCAGCAGCCAAGTAGGTGGGGCCAACGTCCTGACTTTC.

The chain uses TRBV29-1 and TRBJ2-3; 9 nucleotides agree with TRBD1. The J segment lost 3 bases and the V segment lost 7 bases, leaving 8 bases of the junction unmatched. CDR1 and CDR2 from the germline V gene are SQVTM and ANQGSEA. The CDR3 is 14 amino acids. For the CDR3, the DNA is TGCAGCGGATGGACAGGGGTGGAAACAGATACGCAGTATTTT. This sequence encodes CSGWTGVETDTQYF.

V gene TRBV27 combines with J gene TRBJ1-1; D may be TRBD1 (6 bases). V shed 5 bases and J shed 4 bases, with 20 bases lying between them. The germline V gene encodes CDR1 MNHEY and CDR2 SMNVEV (reference sequence). CDR3 size: 16 residues. The CDR3 loop is CASSPYYSGGGTEAFF. The CDR3 coding sequence is TGTGCCAGCAGTCCTTACTACTCGGGGGGCGGCACTGAAGCTTTCTTT.

The chain combines TRBV4-1 with TRBJ2-7, with TRBD1 identical over 8 bases. Germline CDR1 is MGHRA and CDR2 is YSYEKL. This CDR3 is built from 17 residues. After removal of 3 bases from V and 1 base from J, the junction contained 11 bases not matched to a gene. CDR3 DNA: TGCGCCAGCAGCCATGCAAAGGGGGGACAGGAATCCTACGAGCAGTACTTC. This translates into CASSHAKGGQESYEQYF.

V and J are TRBV7-6 and TRBJ1-2; TRBD1 matches 10 bases. Germline values: CDR1 SGHVS, CDR2 FNYEAQ. J was trimmed by 8 bases and V by 1 base; bases with no gene match: 7. This CDR3 is 15 amino acids long. Here the CDR3 reads CASSLGQGASWGYTF. The CDR3 DNA sequence: TGTGCCAGCAGCTTAGGACAGGGGGCTTCATGGGGCTACACCTTC.

The chain's CDR3 is CASSFDQGAPLHF. DNA of the CDR3: TGTGCCAGCAGCTTTGACCAGGGTGCACCCCTCCACTTT. The genes are TRBV7-6 and TRBJ1-6; D might be TRBD1 (5 bases). V was trimmed by 3 bases and J by 11 bases, leaving 11 bases between them. The CDR3 runs 13 residues. Per germline, CDR1 SGHVS and CDR2 FNYEAQ.

The chain is built from TRBV27 and TRBJ2-7, with D tentatively TRBD2 (5 bases). The CDR3 sequence is 14 residues long. Trimming stripped 1 base from V and 4 bases from J, with 11 bases between. Germline CDR1 MNHEY, CDR2 SMNVEV (reference sequence). As DNA, the CDR3 is TGTGCCAGCAGTTTATTCGCCGGGAAGTACGAGCAGTACTTC. Translation gives CASSLFAGKYEQYF.